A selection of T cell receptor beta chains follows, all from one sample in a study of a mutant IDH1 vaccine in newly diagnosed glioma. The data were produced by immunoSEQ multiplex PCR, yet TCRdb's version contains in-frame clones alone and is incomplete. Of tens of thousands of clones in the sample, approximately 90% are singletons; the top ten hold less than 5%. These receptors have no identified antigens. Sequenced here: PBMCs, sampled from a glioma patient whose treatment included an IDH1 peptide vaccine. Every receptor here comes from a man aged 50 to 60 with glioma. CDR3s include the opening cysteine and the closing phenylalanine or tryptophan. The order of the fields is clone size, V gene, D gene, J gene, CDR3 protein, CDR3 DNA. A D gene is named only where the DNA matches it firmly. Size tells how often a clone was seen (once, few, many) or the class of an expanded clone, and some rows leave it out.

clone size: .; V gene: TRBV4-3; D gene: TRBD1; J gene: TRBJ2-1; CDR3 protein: CASSRGGARGTNNEQFF; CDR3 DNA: TGCGCCAGCAGCCGAGGTGGTGCCAGGGGGACCAACAATGAGCAGTTCTTC
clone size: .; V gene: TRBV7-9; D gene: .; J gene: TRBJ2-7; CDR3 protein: CASSLVRGAGVYEQYF; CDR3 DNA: TGTGCCAGCAGCTTAGTCAGAGGAGCAGGGGTATACGAGCAGTACTTC
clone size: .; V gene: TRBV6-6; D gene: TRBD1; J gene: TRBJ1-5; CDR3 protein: CASRGTGRYSNQPQHF; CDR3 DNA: TGTGCCAGCAGGGGGACAGGAAGATATAGCAATCAGCCCCAGCATTTT
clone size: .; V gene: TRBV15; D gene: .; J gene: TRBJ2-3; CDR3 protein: CATSRDLSTPDTQYF; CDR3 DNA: TGTGCCACCAGCAGAGATCTTTCAACCCCGGATACGCAGTATTTT
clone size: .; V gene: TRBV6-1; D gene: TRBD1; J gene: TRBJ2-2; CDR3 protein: CASISGTGAGELFF; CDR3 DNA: TGTGCCAGCATTTCCGGGACAGGGGCCGGGGAGCTGTTTTTT
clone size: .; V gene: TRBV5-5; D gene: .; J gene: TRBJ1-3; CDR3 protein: CASSSADITMLVF; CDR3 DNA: TGTGCCAGCAGCTCCGCTGACATTACCATGCTCGTATTT
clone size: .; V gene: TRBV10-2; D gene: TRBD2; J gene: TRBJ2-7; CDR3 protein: CASTGLAGDSSYEQYF; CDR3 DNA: TGCGCCAGCACCGGACTAGCGGGGGACAGCTCCTACGAGCAGTACTTC
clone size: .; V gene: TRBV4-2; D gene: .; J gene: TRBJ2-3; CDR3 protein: CASSQDDPTRGQYF; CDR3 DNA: TGTGCCAGCAGCCAAGATGACCCGACTCGGGGGCAGTATTTT
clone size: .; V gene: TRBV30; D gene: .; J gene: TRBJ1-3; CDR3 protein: CAWSVMAGAGSGNTIYF; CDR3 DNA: TGTGCCTGGAGTGTAATGGCAGGGGCTGGATCTGGAAACACCATATATTTT
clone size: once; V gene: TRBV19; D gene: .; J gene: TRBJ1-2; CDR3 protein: CASNVRSSLYGYTF; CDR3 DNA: TGTGCCAGTAATGTCAGGAGTTCCCTCTATGGCTACACCTTC
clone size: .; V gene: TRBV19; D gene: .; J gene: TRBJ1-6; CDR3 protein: CASSLGRNSPLHF; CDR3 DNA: TGTGCCAGTAGTTTAGGACGGAATTCACCCCTCCACTTT
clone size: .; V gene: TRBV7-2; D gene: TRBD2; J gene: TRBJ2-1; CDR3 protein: CASSAGTSGGAYNEQFF; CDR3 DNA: TGTGCCAGCAGCGCCGGGACTAGCGGGGGCGCCTACAATGAGCAGTTCTTC
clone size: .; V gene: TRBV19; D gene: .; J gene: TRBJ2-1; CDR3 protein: CASSIKPNEQFF; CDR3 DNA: TGTGCCAGTAGTATTAAACCGAATGAGCAGTTCTTC
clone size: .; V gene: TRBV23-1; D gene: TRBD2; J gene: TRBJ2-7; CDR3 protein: CASSHIEDRQLAGGYEQYF; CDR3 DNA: TGCGCCAGCAGTCACATTGAGGACAGGCAACTAGCGGGAGGTTACGAGCAGTACTTC
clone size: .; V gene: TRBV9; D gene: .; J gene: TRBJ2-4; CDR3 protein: CASSVGAKNIQYF; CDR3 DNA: TGTGCCAGCAGCGTAGGGGCCAAAAACATTCAGTACTTC
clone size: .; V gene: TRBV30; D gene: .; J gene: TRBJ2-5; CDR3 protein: CAWSELPQETQYF; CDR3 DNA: TGTGCCTGGAGTGAACTGCCCCAAGAGACCCAGTACTTC
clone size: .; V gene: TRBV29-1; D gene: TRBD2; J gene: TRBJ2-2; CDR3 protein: CSVERGSSGRRDTGELFF; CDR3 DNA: TGCAGCGTTGAAAGAGGATCTAGCGGGAGAAGGGACACCGGGGAGCTGTTTTTT
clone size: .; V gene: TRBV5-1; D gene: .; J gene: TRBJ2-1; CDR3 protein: CASSLVRGGNEQFF; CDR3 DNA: TGCGCCAGCAGCTTGGTGCGGGGTGGGAATGAGCAGTTCTTC
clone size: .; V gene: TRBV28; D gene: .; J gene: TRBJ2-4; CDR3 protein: CASTNSRGVKNIQYF; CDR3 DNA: TGTGCCAGCACCAACTCCAGGGGGGTCAAAAACATTCAGTACTTC
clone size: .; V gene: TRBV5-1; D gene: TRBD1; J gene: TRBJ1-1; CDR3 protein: CASSPIVRGATEAFF; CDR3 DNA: TGCGCCAGCAGCCCCATCGTCAGGGGGGCCACTGAAGCTTTCTTT
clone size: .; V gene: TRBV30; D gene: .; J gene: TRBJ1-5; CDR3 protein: CAWSTPPTGYSNQPQHF; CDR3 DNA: TGTGCCTGGAGTACCCCCCCCACAGGGTATAGCAATCAGCCCCAGCATTTT
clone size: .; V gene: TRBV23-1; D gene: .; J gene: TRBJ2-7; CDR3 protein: CASRPTENRASSYEQYF; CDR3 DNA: TGCGCCAGCAGACCTACCGAGAACAGGGCGAGCTCCTACGAGCAGTACTTC
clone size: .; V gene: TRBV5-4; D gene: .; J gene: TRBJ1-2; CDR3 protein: CASTTGGPRETNYGYTF; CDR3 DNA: TGTGCCAGCACCACTGGCGGCCCCAGGGAAACTAACTATGGCTACACCTTC
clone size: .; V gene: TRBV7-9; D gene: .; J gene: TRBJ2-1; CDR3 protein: CASSSPGTPARPYNEQFF; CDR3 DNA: TGTGCCAGCAGCTCCCCCGGGACACCCGCGAGGCCCTACAATGAGCAGTTCTTC
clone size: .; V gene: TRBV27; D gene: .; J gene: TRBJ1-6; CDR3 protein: CASSLSGRLHF; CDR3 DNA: TGTGCCAGCAGCCTCTCGGGGCGCCTCCACTTT
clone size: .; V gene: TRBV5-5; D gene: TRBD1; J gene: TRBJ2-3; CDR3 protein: CASSMTTGVDTDTQYF; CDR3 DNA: TGTGCCAGCAGCATGACGACAGGGGTGGACACAGATACGCAGTATTTT
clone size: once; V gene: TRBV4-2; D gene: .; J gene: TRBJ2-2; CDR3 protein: CASSQDYHNTGELFF; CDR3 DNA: TGTGCCAGCAGCCAAGACTACCACAACACCGGGGAGCTGTTTTTT
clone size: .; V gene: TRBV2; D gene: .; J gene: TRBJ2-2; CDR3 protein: CASSDLRSTGELFF; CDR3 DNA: TGTGCCAGCAGTGACCTTCGATCCACCGGGGAGCTGTTTTTT
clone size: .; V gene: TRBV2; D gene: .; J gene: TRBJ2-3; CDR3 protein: CASTLRSDTQYF; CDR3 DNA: TGTGCCAGCACGCTTAGATCAGATACGCAGTATTTT
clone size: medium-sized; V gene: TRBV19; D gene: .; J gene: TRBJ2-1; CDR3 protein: CASSIGGTEQFF; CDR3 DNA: TGTGCCAGTAGTATCGGCGGGACTGAGCAGTTCTTC
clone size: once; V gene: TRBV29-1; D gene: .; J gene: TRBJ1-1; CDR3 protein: CSVSRKNTEAFF; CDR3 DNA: TGCAGCGTTAGCCGGAAGAACACTGAAGCTTTCTTT
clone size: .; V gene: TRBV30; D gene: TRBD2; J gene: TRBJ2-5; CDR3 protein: CAWGVAGGWKETQYF; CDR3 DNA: TGTGCCTGGGGCGTAGCGGGAGGATGGAAAGAGACCCAGTACTTC
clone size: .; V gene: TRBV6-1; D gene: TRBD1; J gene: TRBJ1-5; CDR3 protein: CASSERGQSNQPQHF; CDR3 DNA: TGTGCCAGCAGTGAACGGGGACAGAGCAATCAGCCCCAGCATTTT
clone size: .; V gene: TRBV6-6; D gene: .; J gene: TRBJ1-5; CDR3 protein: CASTLEGYSNQPQHF; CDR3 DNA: TGTGCCAGCACCCTTGAGGGGTATAGCAATCAGCCCCAGCATTTT
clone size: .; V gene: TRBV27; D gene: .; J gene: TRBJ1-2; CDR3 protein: CASRTVGGYGYTF; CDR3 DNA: TGTGCCAGCAGGACTGTGGGAGGCTATGGCTACACCTTC
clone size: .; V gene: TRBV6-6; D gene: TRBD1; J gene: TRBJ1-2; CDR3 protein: CASRQGVYGYTF; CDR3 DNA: TGTGCCAGCAGGCAGGGGGTATATGGCTACACCTTC
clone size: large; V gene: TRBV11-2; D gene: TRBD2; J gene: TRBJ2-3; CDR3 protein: CASSLARGGRSTDTQYF; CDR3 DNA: TGTGCCAGCAGCTTAGCCCGGGGGGGACGTAGCACAGATACGCAGTATTTT
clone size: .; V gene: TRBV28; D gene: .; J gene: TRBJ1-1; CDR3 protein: CASSNPSSTRAFF; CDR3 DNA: TGTGCCAGCAGTAACCCCTCCTCAACTCGAGCTTTCTTT
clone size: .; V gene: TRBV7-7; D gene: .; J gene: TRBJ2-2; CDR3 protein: CASSLGPGTTEANTGELFF; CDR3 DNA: TGTGCTAGCAGCTTAGGTCCCGGGACAACCGAGGCGAACACCGGGGAGCTGTTTTTT
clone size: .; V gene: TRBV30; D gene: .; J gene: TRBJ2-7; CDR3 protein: CAWSVRELSPYEQYF; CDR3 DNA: TGTGCCTGGAGTGTACGTGAACTTTCCCCCTACGAGCAGTACTTC
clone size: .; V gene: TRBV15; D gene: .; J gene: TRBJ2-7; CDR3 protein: CATSRDLGSYEQYF; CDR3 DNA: TGTGCCACCAGCAGAGATCTAGGCAGCTACGAGCAGTACTTC
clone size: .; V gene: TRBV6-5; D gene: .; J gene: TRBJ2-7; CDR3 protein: CASSYSNQGRSEQYF; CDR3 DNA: TGTGCCAGCAGTTACTCGAACCAGGGAAGGTCCGAGCAGTACTTC
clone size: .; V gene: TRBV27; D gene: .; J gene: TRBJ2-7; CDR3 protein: CASSLTGATYEQYF; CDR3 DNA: TGTGCCAGCAGTTTAACGGGGGCCACCTACGAGCAGTACTTC
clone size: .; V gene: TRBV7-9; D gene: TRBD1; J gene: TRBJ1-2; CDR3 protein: CASSWDRGRPYF; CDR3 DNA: TGTGCCAGCAGCTGGGACAGGGGGCGACCCTACTTC
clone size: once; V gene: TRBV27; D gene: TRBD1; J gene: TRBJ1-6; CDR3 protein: CASELPGQGCSPLHF; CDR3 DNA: TGTGCCAGCGAGCTTCCGGGACAGGGTTGTTCACCCCTCCACTTT
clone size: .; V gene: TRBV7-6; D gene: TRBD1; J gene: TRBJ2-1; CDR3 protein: CASSAGQGAKYNEQFF; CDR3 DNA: TGTGCCAGCAGCGCCGGACAGGGGGCGAAATACAATGAGCAGTTCTTC
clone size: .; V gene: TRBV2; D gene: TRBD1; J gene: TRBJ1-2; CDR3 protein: CASRTGVEGYTF; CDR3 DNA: TGTGCCAGCAGGACAGGGGTGGAAGGCTACACCTTC
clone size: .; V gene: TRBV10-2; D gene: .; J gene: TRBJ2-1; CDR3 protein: CASTIGGLYNEQFF; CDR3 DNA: TGCGCCAGCACCATCGGGGGGCTCTACAATGAGCAGTTCTTC
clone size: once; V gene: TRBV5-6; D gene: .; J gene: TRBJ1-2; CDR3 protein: CASSLVGTLRDGYTF; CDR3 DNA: TGTGCCAGCAGCTTGGTAGGGACTCTTAGGGATGGCTACACCTTC
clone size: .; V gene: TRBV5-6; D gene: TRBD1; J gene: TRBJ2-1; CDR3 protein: CASSSQGYSSYNEQFF; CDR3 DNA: TGTGCCAGCAGCTCACAGGGGTATAGCTCCTACAATGAGCAGTTCTTC
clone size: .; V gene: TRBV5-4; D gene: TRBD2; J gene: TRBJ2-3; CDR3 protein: CASSPGTSGLAKLSQYF; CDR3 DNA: TGTGCCAGCAGCCCCGGTACCTCGGGACTAGCGAAACTATCCCAGTATTTT
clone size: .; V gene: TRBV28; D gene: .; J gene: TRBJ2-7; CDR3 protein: CASSLRSRAHYEQYF; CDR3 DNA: TGTGCCAGCAGTTTAAGGTCCAGAGCACACTACGAGCAGTACTTC
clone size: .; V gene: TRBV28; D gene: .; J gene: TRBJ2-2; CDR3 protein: CASNQQGSTGELFF; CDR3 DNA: TGTGCCAGCAACCAGCAGGGGAGCACCGGGGAGCTGTTTTTT
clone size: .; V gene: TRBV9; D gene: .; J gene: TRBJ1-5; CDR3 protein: CASSAGGAGSNQPQHF; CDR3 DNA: TGTGCCAGCAGCGCTGGAGGGGCAGGGAGCAATCAGCCCCAGCATTTT
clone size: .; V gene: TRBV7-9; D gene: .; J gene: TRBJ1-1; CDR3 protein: CASSLTTRNTEAFF; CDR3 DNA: TGTGCCAGCAGCTTAACGACGCGGAACACTGAAGCTTTCTTT
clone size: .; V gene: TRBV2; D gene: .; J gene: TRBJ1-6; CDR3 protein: CASSRDISNDSPLHF; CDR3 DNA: TGTGCCAGCAGTAGGGACATTAGCAATGATTCACCCCTCCACTTT
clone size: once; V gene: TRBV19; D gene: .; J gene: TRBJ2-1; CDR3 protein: CASSMKGFEQFF; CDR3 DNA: TGTGCCAGTAGTATGAAGGGCTTTGAGCAGTTCTTC
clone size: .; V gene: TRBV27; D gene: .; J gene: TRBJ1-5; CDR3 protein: CASSLRRGNQPQHF; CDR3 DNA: TGTGCCAGCAGTTTACGGCGGGGCAATCAGCCCCAGCATTTT
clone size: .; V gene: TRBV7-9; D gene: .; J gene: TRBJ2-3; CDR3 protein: CASSLAGGLSNTQYF; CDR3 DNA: TGTGCCAGCAGCTTAGCGGGGGGCCTCTCGAATACGCAGTATTTT
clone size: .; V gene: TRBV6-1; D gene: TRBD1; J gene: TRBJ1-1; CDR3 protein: CASSELGQEAVAFF; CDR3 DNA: TGTGCCAGCAGTGAACTAGGACAGGAAGCTGTAGCTTTCTTT